This T cell receptor (beta chain) was documented in a study of lymphopenia after photon versus proton radiotherapy. The repertoire was sequenced with immunoSEQ multiplex PCR; TCRdb's copy has only in-frame clones and lacks some. The data hold about 26,000 clones, with around 85% observed a single time. This clone was seen only a few times. The CDR3 extends over 15 amino acids. Germline V CDR1 and CDR2: SGHNT, YENEEA. After removal of 1 base from V and 4 bases from J, the junction contained 6 bases not matched to a gene. The origin of this receptor is a young man with gastric cancer. The gene calls are TRBV11-3 and TRBJ2-5; 7 nucleotides match TRBD2. Sequenced here: peripheral blood, sampled from a patient treated with photon-based radiotherapy. The CDR3 here is CASSLGGGRTETQYF. Here the CDR3 DNA reads TGTGCCAGCAGCTTAGGGGGCGGGAGAACAGAGACCCAGTACTTC. The full variable domain, with the rest looked up from reference TRBV11-3 and TRBJ2-5, is EAGVVQSPRYKIIEKKQPVAFWCNPISGHNTLYWYLQNLGQGPELLIRYENEEAVDDSQLPKDRFSAERLKGVDSTLKIQPAELGDSAVYLCASSLGGGRTETQYFGPGTRLLVL.